This T cell receptor beta chain appears in the sequencing data of a study of regulatory T cells in long-lasting Graves disease (dated by TCRdb to the early 2020s). Broadly, across the study: Antithyroid drugs had been taken for less than 3 months by newly diagnosed Graves' disease patients. Patients with persistent Graves' disease were compared with patients with newly diagnosed Graves' disease using TCR sequencing and RNA sequencing of peripheral blood. The study was conducted in China and was registered as a clinical trial. A total of 35 or so samples were covered by TCR sequencing, comprising approximately 13 persistent and around 20 newly diagnosed Graves' disease patients. Results and caveats for the whole study, not just this receptor: The authors acknowledged the small sample size as a limitation that may reduce accuracy. Sequencing and analysis were limited to the TCR beta chain. The study examined only peripheral blood because the primary lesion, thyroid tissue, could not be accessed. More public clonotypes were shared among persistent patients (roughly 2,700) than among newly diagnosed patients (966). Compared with newly diagnosed patients, persistent Graves' disease patients had lower TCR Shannon entropy and fewer highly expanded clones, which suggests clonal expansion. Persistent disease showed preferential use of TRBV28, TRBJ1-2 and TRBJ2-5, whereas newly diagnosed disease favored TRBV20-1 and TRBJ2-1.

The time point label for this specimen denotes: newly diagnosed GD, antithyroid drugs for less than 3 months. For both TCR sequencing and RNA sequencing, RNA was extracted from PBMCs using TRIzol. Graves' disease was diagnosed according to American Thyroid Association guidelines. The patients came from an endocrinology department in Xi'an, China. Each patient gave approximately 9 milliliters of peripheral blood, collected in an EDTA anticoagulant tube. Ficoll Paque Plus density gradient separation was used to isolate PBMCs, and no further T cell sorting was performed. RNA quality was checked with an Agilent 2100 Bioanalyzer and agarose gel, and concentration with a NanoDrop 2000. The library was made by multiplex PCR. TCRdb lists the instrument as Illumina HiSeq 4000. iRepertoire HTBI primers and Arm-PCR amplification of CDR3 regions were used to construct TCR beta libraries. PCR products were gel purified before sequencing. In the original analysis: Across samples, roughly 60 TRBV and roughly 13 TRBJ segments were identified and used for gene usage analysis of CDR3 amino acid clonotypes. COPE and FqMerger were used to merge filtered high-quality paired reads into contigs. Contigs were aligned with BLAST to IMGT TRBV, TRBD and TRBJ reference genes, and CDR3 was defined per IMGT. Any clonotype with a frequency above 0.1% was classified as a highly expanded clone. Shannon entropy was used to measure repertoire diversity, and the Gini coefficient was used to measure V-J evenness. Public clonotypes were defined as clonotypes shared by more than one individual. The public reads were reanalyzed by TCRdb: fastp trimming at Q25, MiXCR alignment, in-frame beta chains only. Rows are unified per CDR3 protein, each entry keeping the most common DNA and genes. The V and J calls and clone size are TCRdb's, not the authors'. The sample profile shows over 300,000 distinct CDR3 sequences; around a sixth of them were found once. The ten largest account for 22% of the sample.

Remarks on this clonotype: Its antigen has not been determined. No base quality values were provided; no much bigger clone lies one nucleotide off.

Taken from cysteine to phenylalanine, the CDR3 has 12 residues. Only the CDR3 part of the read is kept: 36 bases, read in frame from the first base. CDR1 is given as SGHAT and CDR2 as FQNNGV, both from the germline V gene. Trimming removed 8 bases from V and 4 bases from J, leaving 11 bases between the germline ends. This receptor was obtained from a female donor with Graves disease. Recombination joined TRBV11-2 with TRBJ2-5; too little of a D gene remains to name it. Sequencing used peripheral blood mononuclear cells (PBMCs), obtained at new diagnosis, from a patient treated with antithyroid drugs. The nucleotide sequence reads as follows: TGTGCCAGCCAAACCGCCTCAGAGACCCAGTACTTC. Its translation reads: CASQTASETQYF. Reference TRBV11-2 and TRBJ2-5 genes cover what lies past the CDR3, so the full variable domain is EAGVAQSPRYKIIEKRQSVAFWCNPISGHATLYWYQQILGQGPKLLIQFQNNGVVDDSQLPKDRFSAERLKGVDSTLKIQPAKLEDSAVYLCASQTASETQYFGPGTRLLVL.